The present T cell receptor (beta chain) was sequenced within a study of shared clonotypes between healthy human individuals. At the level of the study: The study used three CD4 naive, three CD4 memory, two CD8 naive and one CD8 memory plate per donor.

Germline CDR1 is MNHNY and CDR2 is SVGAGI (reference sequence). The V gene lost 0 bases and the J gene lost 5 bases, with 10 bases spanning the gap. The CDR3 extends over 14 amino acids. The study separated CD4+ cells into CD45RA+ naive and CD45RA-negative memory subsets. Each replicate PCR on the sorted subsets used 200 to 250 ng DNA (around 30,000 T cell genomes). Some clones are missing from TCRdb's copy, which holds only in-frame ones; the method was immunoSEQ multiplex PCR. The table lists about 1.1 million clones, roughly 80% of them singletons. Sequencing was done on a sample of memory CD4+ T cells from PBMCs. The subset: CD45RA-negative fraction. This TCR came from a man aged 18 to 30 in good health. Some clones in this sample may be carry-over from other donors' samples. The chain is built from TRBV6-6 and TRBJ1-2; tentative D call: TRBD1 (6 bases). The CDR3 DNA follows: TGTGCCAGCAGTTACTCGCCGACAGGATATGGCTACACCTTC. It yields the protein CASSYSPTGYGYTF.